A selection of T cell receptor beta chains follows, all from one sample in a study of cytomegalovirus exposure and HLA in healthy donors. Only in-frame clones appear in the TCRdb table, and some are missing; sequencing was by immunoSEQ multiplex PCR. The sample carries around 190,000 clones, over 60% recorded once. Source material: PBMCs. Source of these receptors: a man aged 25-45 years in good health and CMV-seropositive. CDR3s include the opening cysteine and the closing phenylalanine or tryptophan. A D gene is named only where the DNA matches it firmly. Expanded clones are given a class, and other clones once, few, many or no size at all.

V	D	size	J	DNA	CDR3
TRBV30	NA	NA	TRBJ2-1	TGTGCCTGGTCTCCGGACAGCTCCTACAATGAGCAGTTCTTC	CAWSPDSSYNEQFF
TRBV11-1	NA	NA	TRBJ2-3	TGTGCCAACAGCTCCAGCCAACAGGGAGATACGCAGTATTTT	CANSSSQQGDTQYF
TRBV19	TRBD2	NA	TRBJ2-7	TGTGCCAGTAGTACTTTTGGGGCCTCGGGGGGACCCTACGAGCAGTACTTC	CASSTFGASGGPYEQYF
TRBV15	NA	NA	TRBJ1-5	TGTGCCACCAGCAGAGATGAAGAGGCAGGGAATAGCAATCAGCCCCAGCATTTT	CATSRDEEAGNSNQPQHF
TRBV28	NA	NA	TRBJ2-2	TGTGCCAGCATAAGGGGCACGACCCGGGGGGAGCTGTTTTTT	CASIRGTTRGELFF
TRBV5-1	NA	NA	TRBJ1-5	TGCGCCAGCAGCTTGGTTCCCGGTAGCAATCAGCCCCAGCATTTT	CASSLVPGSNQPQHF
TRBV28	NA	NA	TRBJ2-7	TGTGCCAGCAGTCCCTCCGACAGGATAACCTACGAGCAGTACTTC	CASSPSDRITYEQYF
TRBV2	TRBD1	NA	TRBJ2-6	TGTGCCAGTAAGACAGGGAACTCTGGGGCCAACGTCCTGACTTTC	CASKTGNSGANVLTF
TRBV11-3	NA	few	TRBJ2-3	TGTGCCAGCAGCCAGGGAATGGATACGCAGTATTTT	CASSQGMDTQYF
TRBV5-4	NA	NA	TRBJ2-2	TGTGCCAGCAGCTTTCGGGAGACCGGGGAGCTGTTTTTT	CASSFRETGELFF
TRBV15	NA	NA	TRBJ2-3	TGTGCCACCAGGGTTGCAGGGCGAGCAACTAGCACAGATACGCAGTATTTT	CATRVAGRATSTDTQYF
TRBV14	NA	NA	TRBJ1-3	TGTGCCAGCCGGGGGAACGGCGCTGGAAACACCATATATTTT	CASRGNGAGNTIYF
TRBV10-3	NA	NA	TRBJ2-1	TGTGCCATCACCCCGGGGACATCCTTGAACAATGAGCAGTTCTTC	CAITPGTSLNNEQFF
TRBV6-4	NA	NA	TRBJ2-5	TGTGCCAGCACGGAGACCCAGTACTTC	CASTETQYF
TRBV27	NA	NA	TRBJ1-1	TGTGCCAGCAGTTTAACCCAGGGGAACACTGAAGCTTTCTTT	CASSLTQGNTEAFF
TRBV5-5	TRBD2	once	TRBJ2-2	TGTGCCAGCAGCTTGAGGCGGGAGAGGTACCCCGGGGAGCTGTTTTTT	CASSLRRERYPGELFF
TRBV6-5	NA	NA	TRBJ2-1	TGTGCCAGCAGTTACGGGCAACCTGCGGGGAATGAGCAGTTCTTC	CASSYGQPAGNEQFF
TRBV7-3	TRBD2	few	TRBJ2-1	TGTGCCACCGTGGGCCCGCGTGAAGTAGCGGGGAGTGATGAGCAGTTCTTC	CATVGPREVAGSDEQFF
TRBV4-3	TRBD2	NA	TRBJ2-2	TGCGCCAGCAGCCACCCCGGGACTAGCGGGGTAAACACCGGGGAGCTGTTTTTT	CASSHPGTSGVNTGELFF
TRBV7-3	TRBD2	NA	TRBJ2-7	TGTGCCAGCAGCTTAATGGGCGGGAGGATCTACGAGCAGTACTTC	CASSLMGGRIYEQYF
TRBV9	TRBD1	NA	TRBJ2-7	TGTGCCAGCAGCGCGACAGGGGGGAGCTCCTACGAGCAGTACTTC	CASSATGGSSYEQYF
TRBV7-8	NA	NA	TRBJ1-1	TGTGCCAGCAGCTTACTCGGCAGGGCGAACACTGAAGCTTTCTTT	CASSLLGRANTEAFF
TRBV29-1	TRBD1	once	TRBJ2-1	TGCAGCGCAGTAGGGACAGGGAGGCATGAGCAGTTCTTC	CSAVGTGRHEQFF
TRBV19	TRBD1	NA	TRBJ2-2	TGTGCCAGTAGTAGAAAAAGGACAGGGGCCACCCTATTTAACACCGGGGAGCTGTTTTTT	CASSRKRTGATLFNTGELFF
TRBV6-5	TRBD1	NA	TRBJ1-2	TGTGCCAGCAGTCCCAGACAGGGACATGGCTACACCTTC	CASSPRQGHGYTF
TRBV2	NA	NA	TRBJ2-3	TGTGCCAGCAGCAGGACTGGTAGCACAGATACGCAGTATTTT	CASSRTGSTDTQYF
TRBV7-7	TRBD2	NA	TRBJ2-2	TGTGCTAGCAGCAAGGGACTAGCGGGGGCGAACACCGGGGAGCTGTTTTTT	CASSKGLAGANTGELFF
TRBV15	NA	NA	TRBJ1-5	TGTGCCACCAGCAGAGATTCTCCAGGTGATCAGCCCCAGCATTTT	CATSRDSPGDQPQHF
TRBV9	TRBD1	NA	TRBJ2-7	TGTGCCAGCAGCGTAGGGACAGGTAAAGCCTACGAGCAGTACTTC	CASSVGTGKAYEQYF
TRBV4-2	NA	NA	TRBJ2-3	TGTGCCAGCAGCCAAGTCCCCAAGGACACATTCACAGATACGCAGTATTTT	CASSQVPKDTFTDTQYF
TRBV5-8	NA	NA	TRBJ2-7	TGTGCCAGCAGCCAAACCTACGAGCAGTACTTC	CASSQTYEQYF
TRBV19	TRBD2	few	TRBJ2-2	TGTGCCAGTAGTATTCGTCTAGCGGGGGTAAGGAACACCGGGGAGCTGTTTTTT	CASSIRLAGVRNTGELFF
TRBV18	TRBD2	NA	TRBJ2-1	TGTGCCAGCTCACCCAGCGGGAGGGCCCTCGGGAAGCAGTTCTTC	CASSPSGRALGKQFF
TRBV9	TRBD2	NA	TRBJ2-3	TGTGCCAGCAGCCCCGGCGTTAGTAGCGGGAAGGGGGATACGCAGTATTTT	CASSPGVSSGKGDTQYF
TRBV6-5	TRBD2	NA	TRBJ2-7	TGTGCCAGCAGTTTCGGGACTATCTCCTACGAGCAGTACTTC	CASSFGTISYEQYF
TRBV28	NA	NA	TRBJ2-7	TGTGCCGGCACCTTACCGCAGACCTACGAGCAGTACTTC	CAGTLPQTYEQYF
TRBV27	TRBD1	NA	TRBJ1-1	TGTGCCAGCAGTTCGGGACAGGGAACCATGAACACTGAAGCTTTCTTT	CASSSGQGTMNTEAFF
TRBV2	NA	NA	TRBJ2-3	TGTGCCAGCAAGGAGGGTCCGGCAGATACGCAGTATTTT	CASKEGPADTQYF
TRBV27	NA	few	TRBJ2-5	TGTGCCAGCAGTCCTGTCAGGGGCCACGGAGGAAAGACCCAGTACTTC	CASSPVRGHGGKTQYF
TRBV27	TRBD1	NA	TRBJ1-5	TGTGCCAGCTCATCCCAGGGACAGGTAGGAGGTCAGCCCCAGCATTTT	CASSSQGQVGGQPQHF
TRBV6-5	TRBD1	NA	TRBJ2-1	TGTGCCAGCAGTTTACAGGGGGGCCCAGGCAATGAGCAGTTCTTC	CASSLQGGPGNEQFF
TRBV4-3	NA	NA	TRBJ2-5	TGCGCCAGCAGCCAAGGCGTATTGGAGACCCAGTACTTC	CASSQGVLETQYF
TRBV7-7	NA	NA	TRBJ2-5	TGTGCTAGCAGCTTAGGCCGGCTAGTAAGGGGTGAGACCCAGTACTTC	CASSLGRLVRGETQYF
TRBV4-2	TRBD2	NA	TRBJ2-2	TGTGCCAGCAGCCTGGTGTCTAGCGGGGGGAACACCGGGGAGCTGTTTTTT	CASSLVSSGGNTGELFF
TRBV7-9	NA	NA	TRBJ1-4	TGTGCCAGCAGCTTAGAGCTGGTAACTAATGAAAAACTGTTTTTT	CASSLELVTNEKLFF
TRBV5-1	TRBD1	NA	TRBJ2-6	TGCGCCAGCAGCTTGGGACAGGGCTCTGGGGCCAACGTCCTGACTTTC	CASSLGQGSGANVLTF
TRBV19	TRBD1	NA	TRBJ2-2	TGTGCCAGTAGGCAGACAGGGGTAAACACCGGGGAGCTGTTTTTT	CASRQTGVNTGELFF
TRBV2	TRBD1	NA	TRBJ2-1	TGTGCTCAACAGGGGGCGGGTGAGCAGTTCTTC	CAQQGAGEQFF
TRBV30	TRBD1	NA	TRBJ2-6	TGTGCCTGGAGTGTCGGGACAGGGTTTGGGGCCAACGTCCTGACTTTC	CAWSVGTGFGANVLTF
TRBV4-3	NA	once	TRBJ2-1	TGCGCCAGCAGCCAAGAGAAACGGGTGACTGAGCAGTTCTTC	CASSQEKRVTEQFF
TRBV11-1	NA	NA	TRBJ1-1	TGTGCCAGCAGCCGGGGACAAGTAATGAACACTGAAGCTTTCTTT	CASSRGQVMNTEAFF
TRBV11-1	TRBD2	NA	TRBJ2-1	TGTGCCAGCAGCCGGCGGGTAGCGGGGGGCTACAATGAGCAGTTCTTC	CASSRRVAGGYNEQFF
TRBV7-9	NA	NA	TRBJ2-7	TGTGCCAGCAGCTTAGCGGGGAGCTCCTACGAGCAGTACTTC	CASSLAGSSYEQYF
TRBV29-1	NA	NA	TRBJ2-1	TGCAGCGTTGAAGCACTAGAGGCCTACAATGAGCAGTTCTTC	CSVEALEAYNEQFF
TRBV4-3	NA	NA	TRBJ1-1	TGCGCCAGCAGCCATGCTCTGAGCTCAACGAACACTGAAGCTTTCTTT	CASSHALSSTNTEAFF